This T cell receptor (beta chain) emerged from a study of T cells expressing NK-cell markers. At the level of the study: It was from sorted CD3+CD56+NKG2C+, CD3+CD56+NKG2C- and CD3+CD56-NKG2C+ T cells that TCR beta repertoires came.

A 5'RACE template switching approach incorporating UMIs was used to make TCR beta cDNA. Each CDR3 protein gets one entry in TCRdb, which reprocessed the 5' RACE reads and gives no DNA. Here the sample table reports 350,000 to 500,000 distinct CDR3 sequences. The sample consisted of blood T cells: a sorted CD56 or NKG2C T cell subset, CD4+ or CD8+ T cells, or bulk PBMC T cells (not recorded which). This clonotype was sampled from a woman aged 18-70 years in good health.

The CDR3 region is CASSLVATEQYF. The rearrangement uses TRBV28 and TRBJ2-7. Germline lookup yields CDR1 MDHEN and CDR2 SYDVKM. The CDR3 contains 12 residues.